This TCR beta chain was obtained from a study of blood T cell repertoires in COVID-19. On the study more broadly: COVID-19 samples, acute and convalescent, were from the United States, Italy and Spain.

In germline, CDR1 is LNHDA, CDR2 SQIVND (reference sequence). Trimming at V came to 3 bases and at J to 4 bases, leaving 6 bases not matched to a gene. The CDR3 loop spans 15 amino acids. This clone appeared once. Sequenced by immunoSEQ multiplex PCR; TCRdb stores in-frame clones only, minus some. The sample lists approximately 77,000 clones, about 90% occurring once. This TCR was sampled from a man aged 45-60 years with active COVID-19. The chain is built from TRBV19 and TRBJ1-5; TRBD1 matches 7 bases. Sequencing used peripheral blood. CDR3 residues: CASSIWDRPNQPQHF. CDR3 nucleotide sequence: TGTGCCAGTAGTATTTGGGACAGACCAAATCAGCCCCAGCATTTT. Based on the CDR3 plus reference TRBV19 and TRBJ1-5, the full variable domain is DGGITQSPKYLFRKEGQNVTLSCEQNLNHDAMYWYRQDPGQGLRLIYYSQIVNDFQKGDIAEGYSVSREKKESFPLTVTSAQKNPTAFYLCASSIWDRPNQPQHFGDGTRLSIL.